This T cell receptor (beta chain) emerged from a study of blood T cell repertoires in COVID-19. Profiling relied on immunoSEQ multiplex PCR, and the TCRdb table lists in-frame clones only, not all of them. The repertoire has about 130,000 clones, around 86% of them found once; the top ten carry roughly 5.4%. This TCR came from a human donor in a cohort sampled during active COVID-19. Sequencing input: peripheral blood.

The CDR3 reads CASRSGTGTYGYTF. The CDR3 coding sequence is TGTGCCAGCAGAAGCGGGACAGGGACCTATGGCTACACCTTC. V gene TRBV9 combines with J gene TRBJ1-2; 9 positions match TRBD1. CDR3 size: 14 residues. Trimming removed 5 bases from V and 4 bases from J; junction bases left unmatched: 6. Germline V gene sequence: CDR1 SGDLS, CDR2 YYNGEE.